This T cell receptor beta chain came from a study of blood T cell repertoires in COVID-19. CDR3 length: 15 residues. Germline V lookup: CDR1 LNHDA, CDR2 SQIVND (reference sequence). Trimming took 6 bases from V and 8 from J, leaving 19 bases between them. Generated by immunoSEQ multiplex PCR, the TCRdb table keeps only in-frame clones and is missing some. The sample lists 150,000 to 200,000 clones; 88% were seen once. The source material was peripheral blood. The sequence came from a human donor in a cohort sampled during active COVID-19. J is TRBJ1-4 and V is TRBV19; a possible D gene is TRBD1 (5 bases). The CDR3 DNA is TGTGCCAGTAGCCACCCGGGGGGGGTTGACGAAAAACTGTTTTTT. It yields the protein CASSHPGGVDEKLFF.